Listed here is a single T cell receptor beta chain. The antigen remains unidentified. These data come from a study of CD8 T cell repertoires and HIV-1 epitope variants. Study summary: Controls were a CMV, EBV and flu peptide pool, Ebola AY9 negative control, and no-peptide well.

Clones were sequenced by immunoSEQ multiplex PCR, and TCRdb holds only the in-frame ones, with some missing. The sample lists about 4,800 clones; 66% were seen once. General study findings and limits: Beta chains alone show antigen proliferation, not cytokine profile or function.

This TCR derives from a male donor with HIV. Sequences were obtained from cultured CD8+ T cells derived from PBMCs.

Here the CDR3 DNA reads TGTGCCAGCAGTGACATAGGAGACACCGGGGAGCTGTTTTTT. Residues: CASSDIGDTGELFF. The rearrangement links TRBV6-6 to TRBJ2-2; D gene ambiguous. The length of the CDR3 is 14 residues. The germline V and J ends were trimmed by 5 bases and 3 bases, with 10 bases remaining between them. Germline V CDR1 and CDR2: MNHNY, SVGAGI (reference sequence).